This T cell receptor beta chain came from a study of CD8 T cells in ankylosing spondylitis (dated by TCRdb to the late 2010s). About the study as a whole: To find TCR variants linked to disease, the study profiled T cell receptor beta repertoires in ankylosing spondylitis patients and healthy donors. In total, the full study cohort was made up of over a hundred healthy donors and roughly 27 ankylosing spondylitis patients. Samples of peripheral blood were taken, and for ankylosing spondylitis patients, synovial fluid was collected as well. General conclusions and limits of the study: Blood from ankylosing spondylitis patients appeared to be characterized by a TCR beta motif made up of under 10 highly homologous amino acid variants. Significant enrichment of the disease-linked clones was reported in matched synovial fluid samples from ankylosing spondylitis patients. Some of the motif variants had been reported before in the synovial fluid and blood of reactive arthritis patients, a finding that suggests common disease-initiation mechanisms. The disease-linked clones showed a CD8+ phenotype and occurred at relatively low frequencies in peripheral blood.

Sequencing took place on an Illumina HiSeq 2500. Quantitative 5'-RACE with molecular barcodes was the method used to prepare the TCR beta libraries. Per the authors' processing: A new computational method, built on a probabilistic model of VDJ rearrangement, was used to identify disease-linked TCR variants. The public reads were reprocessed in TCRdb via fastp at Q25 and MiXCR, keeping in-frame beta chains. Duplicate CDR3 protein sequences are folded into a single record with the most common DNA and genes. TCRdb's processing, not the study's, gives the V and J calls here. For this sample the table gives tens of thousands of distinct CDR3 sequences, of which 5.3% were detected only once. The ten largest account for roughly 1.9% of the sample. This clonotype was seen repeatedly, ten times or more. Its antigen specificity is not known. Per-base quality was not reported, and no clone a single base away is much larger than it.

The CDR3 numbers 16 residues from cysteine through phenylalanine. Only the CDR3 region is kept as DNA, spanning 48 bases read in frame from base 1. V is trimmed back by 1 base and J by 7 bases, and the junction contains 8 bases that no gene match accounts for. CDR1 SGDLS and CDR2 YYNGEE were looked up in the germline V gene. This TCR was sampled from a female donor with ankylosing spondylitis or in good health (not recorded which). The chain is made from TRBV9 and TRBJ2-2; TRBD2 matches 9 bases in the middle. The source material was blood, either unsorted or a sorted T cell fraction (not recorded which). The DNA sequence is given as TGTGCCAGCAGCGTATTTGCGGGAGGGCCCGGCGGGGAGCTGTTTTTT. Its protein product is CASSVFAGGPGGELFF.